Each of the 14 T cell receptor beta chains below was sequenced from the same sample in a study of Graves' ophthalmopathy and Graves' hyperthyroidism (dated by TCRdb to 2017 to 2018). The instrument was an Illumina HiSeq 2000. For repertoire sequencing, TCR beta CDR3 regions were amplified from RNA transcripts. HTBI primers and the Qiagen OneStep RT-PCR kit were used in a first-round RT-PCR, which was followed by a second-round multiplex PCR, size selection and purification. TCRdb passed the public sequencing reads through fastp at Q25 and MiXCR, retaining productive beta sequences. Rows with a matching CDR3 protein are joined into one entry that keeps the most common DNA and genes. This sample holds roughly 60,000 distinct CDR3 sequences; approximately 50% were observed only once. The top ten constitute roughly 5% of the sample. The sample consisted of peripheral blood. These receptors were taken from an adult woman with Graves' ophthalmopathy.

This clonotype showed up many times. The chain couples TRBV6-5 to TRBJ2-5; D is ambiguous. This CDR3 has 14 residues. Trimming stripped 1 base from V and 0 bases from J, with 6 bases between. CDR1 and CDR2 from the germline V gene are MNHEY and SVGAGI. The DNA of the CDR3 is TGTGCCAGCAGTTACTGGCAGAACCAAGAGACCCAGTACTTC. Encoded protein: CASSYWQNQETQYF.

This clonotype was found many times. This chain joins TRBV28 and TRBJ2-1; D unresolved. The CDR3 length is 12 residues. Trimming shortened V by 9 bases and J by 4 bases, and 10 bases separated the two germline ends. Germline V gene lookup returns CDR1 MDHEN and CDR2 SYDVKM. The CDR3 DNA reads as TGTGCCAGTTTGACTGGTTACAATGAGCAGTTCTTC. It translates to CASLTGYNEQFF.

The chain uses TRBV2 and TRBJ2-2, with a weak D call TRBD2 (7 bases). Germline values: CDR1 SNHLY, CDR2 FYNNEI. V lost 3 bases to trimming and J lost 0 bases, with 11 bases between them. The CDR3 is made up of 16 amino acids. The CDR3 is CASSDRGGANTGELFF. CDR3 DNA sequence: TGTGCCAGCAGTGATAGGGGGGGGGCGAACACCGGGGAGCTGTTTTTT.

This clonotype was picked up many times. The CDR3 region has the DNA TGTGCCAGCAGAGGGGAAACTGAAGCTTTCTTT. Residues: CASRGETEAFF. The rearrangement uses TRBV5-6 and TRBJ1-1; D is perhaps TRBD1 (5 bases). CDR1 is SGHDT and CDR2 is YYEEEE in the germline V gene. The CDR3 consists of 11 residues. V lost 5 bases and J 5 bases, leaving 7 bases between the germline ends.

In this sample, this clonotype is medium-sized. The chain carries TRBV24-1 and TRBJ2-1; TRBD1 aligns across 10 bases. The CDR3 totals 14 residues. Losses at the gene ends were 3 bases for V and 6 bases for J; bases not matched to a gene: 1. The germline V gene has CDR1 KGHDR and CDR2 SFDVKD. The CDR3 bases are TGTGCCACCAGTGATCGGACAGGGGGCAATGAGCAGTTCTTC. Translating it yields CATSDRTGGNEQFF.

This chain uses TRBV20-1 with TRBJ1-1; D uncertain. Germline V CDR1 and CDR2: DFQATT, SNEGSKA (reference sequence). Trimming removed 0 bases from V and 0 bases from J, with 8 bases in between. The CDR3 consists of 14 residues. CDR3: CSARDGYMNTEAFF. Here the CDR3 DNA reads TGCAGTGCTAGAGATGGGTACATGAACACTGAAGCTTTCTTT.

This clonotype was seen at least ten times. The V and J genes are TRBV30 and TRBJ2-7, with 8 bases aligning to TRBD1. The trim removed 2 bases at V and 3 bases at J, leaving 6 bases unmatched. Germline V lookup: CDR1 GTSNPN, CDR2 SVGIG (reference sequence). The CDR3 runs 14 residues. The CDR3 bases are TGTGCCTGGAGTAAGACAGGGGAGCACTACGAGCAGTACTTC. It specifies CAWSKTGEHYEQYF. Combining the CDR3 with reference TRBV30 and TRBJ2-7 gives the whole variable domain SQTIHQWPATLVQPVGSPLSLECTVEGTSNPNLYWYRQAAGRGLQLLFYSVGIGQISSEVPQNLSASRPQDRQFILSSKKLLLSDSGFYLCAWSKTGEHYEQYFGPGTRLTVT.

A word on this clonotype: This may arise from a read error, as a much more abundant clone is one base away. This chain joins TRBV19 and TRBJ1-1, with D perhaps TRBD1 (5 bases). V lost 9 bases to trimming and J lost 11 bases, with 28 bases between them. Germline V gene data show CDR1 as LNHDA and CDR2 as SQIVND (reference sequence). The CDR3 sequence is 15 residues long. The CDR3 spells CASSSGGQGHVQAFF. In DNA form, the CDR3 reads TGTGCCAGCAGTTCTGGTGGTCAGGGCCACGTCCAGGCTTTCTTT.

This clonotype came up many times. The rearrangement joins TRBV9 to TRBJ2-2; 10 positions match TRBD2. CDR1 and CDR2 from the germline V gene are SGDLS and YYNGEE. The CDR3 covers 18 residues. The trim removed 4 bases at V and 7 bases at J, leaving 16 bases unmatched. In DNA form, the CDR3 reads TGTGCCAGCAGCTCAACAGCGGGGCTAGCGGGAGTCGGCGGGGAGCTGTTTTTT. Amino acid sequence: CASSSTAGLAGVGGELFF.

This clonotype has ten or more counts. V and J are TRBV7-9 and TRBJ2-3; D call uncertain. The CDR3 is made up of 14 amino acids. The V end was cut by 5 bases, the J end by 2 bases, with 11 bases between. CDR1 SEHNR and CDR2 FQNEAQ come from the germline V gene (reference sequence). CDR3 region: CASSPAAHTDTQYF. For the CDR3, the DNA is TGTGCCAGCAGCCCGGCGGCCCACACAGATACGCAGTATTTT.

This clonotype was counted between two and nine times. The V and J genes are TRBV6-6 and TRBJ1-2; 8 positions match TRBD1. V shed 6 bases, J shed 8 bases, and the junction held 14 bases outside the gene matches. The CDR3 totals 15 residues. CDR1 is MNHNY, CDR2 SVGAGI, per germline (reference sequence). The CDR3 reads CASSRGAGAGGGYTF. CDR3 in DNA: TGTGCCAGCAGCAGAGGGGCCGGGGCAGGGGGCGGCTACACCTTC.

The V and J genes are TRBV7-2 and TRBJ2-3, with 7 bases lining up with TRBD2. Germline lookup yields CDR1 SGHTA and CDR2 FQGNSA. V lost 5 bases and J lost 11; bases outside the gene matches: 16. The CDR3 covers 15 residues. CDR3 in amino acids: CASSPSLADTNEQYF. CDR3 nucleotides: TGTGCCAGCAGCCCTTCGCTAGCGGACACTAATGAGCAGTATTTT. The variable domain in full, completed from reference TRBV7-2 and TRBJ2-3, reads GAGVSQSPSNKVTEKGKDVELRCDPISGHTALYWYRQSLGQGLEFLIYFQGNSAPDKSGLPSDRFSAERTGGSVSTLTIQRTQQEDSAVYLCASSPSLADTNEQYFGPGTRLTVL.

In nucleotides, the CDR3 is TGTGCCAGTAGTATCGACGGGGAAAGCGAGACCCAGTACTTC. As protein: CASSIDGESETQYF. The rearrangement uses TRBV19 and TRBJ2-5; possible D gene TRBD2, 5 bases. Germline V gene sequence: CDR1 LNHDA, CDR2 SQIVND (reference sequence). Trimming cost V 3 bases and J 5 bases, with 13 bases left between them. This CDR3 contains 14 residues. The full variable domain, rest sourced from reference TRBV19 and TRBJ2-5, is DGGITQSPKYLFRKEGQNVTLSCEQNLNHDAMYWYRQDPGQGLRLIYYSQIVNDFQKGDIAEGYSVSREKKESFPLTVTSAQKNPTAFYLCASSIDGESETQYFGPGTRLLVL.

With respect to this clonotype: With a much larger clone just one base away, this may be a read error. The V and J genes are TRBV27 and TRBJ1-5, with 9 bases identical to TRBD1. The J call may be faulty, since TRBJ2-3 better matches the DNA end. The germline CDR1 and CDR2 sequences are MNHEY and SMNVEV (reference sequence). The CDR3 runs 14 residues. Here the CDR3 DNA reads TGTGCCAGCAGTCCGGACAGGGGAGGACAGCCCCAGTATTTT. It encodes CASSPDRGGQPQYF.